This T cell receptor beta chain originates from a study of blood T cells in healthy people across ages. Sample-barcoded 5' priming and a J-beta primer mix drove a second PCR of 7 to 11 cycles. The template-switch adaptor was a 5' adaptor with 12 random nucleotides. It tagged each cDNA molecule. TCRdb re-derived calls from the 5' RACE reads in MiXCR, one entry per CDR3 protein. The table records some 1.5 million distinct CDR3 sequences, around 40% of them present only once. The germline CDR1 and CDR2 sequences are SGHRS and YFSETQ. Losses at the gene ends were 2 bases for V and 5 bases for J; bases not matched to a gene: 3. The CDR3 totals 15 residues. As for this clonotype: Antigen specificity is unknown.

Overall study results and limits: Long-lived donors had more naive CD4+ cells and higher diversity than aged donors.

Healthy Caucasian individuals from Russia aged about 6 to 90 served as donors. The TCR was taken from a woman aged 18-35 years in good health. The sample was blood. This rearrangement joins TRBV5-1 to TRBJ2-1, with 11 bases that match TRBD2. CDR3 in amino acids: CASSFPSGRNNEQFF. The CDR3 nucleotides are TGCGCCAGCAGCTTCCCTAGCGGGAGGAACAATGAGCAGTTCTTC. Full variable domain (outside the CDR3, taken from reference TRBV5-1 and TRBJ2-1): KAGVTQTPRYLIKTRGQQVTLSCSPISGHRSVSWYQQTPGQGLQFLFEYFSETQRNKGNFPGRFSGRQFSNSRSEMNVSTLELGDSALYLCASSFPSGRNNEQFFGPGTRLTVL.